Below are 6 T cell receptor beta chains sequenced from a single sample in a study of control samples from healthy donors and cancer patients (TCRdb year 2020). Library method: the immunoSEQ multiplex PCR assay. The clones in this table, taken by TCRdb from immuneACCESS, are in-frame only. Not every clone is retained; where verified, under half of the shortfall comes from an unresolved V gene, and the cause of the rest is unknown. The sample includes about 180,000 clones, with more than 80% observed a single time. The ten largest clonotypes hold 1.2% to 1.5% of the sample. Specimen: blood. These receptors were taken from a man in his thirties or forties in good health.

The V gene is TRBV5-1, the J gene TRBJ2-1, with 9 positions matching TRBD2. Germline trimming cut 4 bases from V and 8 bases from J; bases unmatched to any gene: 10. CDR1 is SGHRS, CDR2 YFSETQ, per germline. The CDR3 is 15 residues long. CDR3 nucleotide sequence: TGCGCCAGCAGCCGGGTAGCGGGGGCCCCCCATGAGCAGTTCTTC. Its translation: CASSRVAGAPHEQFF.

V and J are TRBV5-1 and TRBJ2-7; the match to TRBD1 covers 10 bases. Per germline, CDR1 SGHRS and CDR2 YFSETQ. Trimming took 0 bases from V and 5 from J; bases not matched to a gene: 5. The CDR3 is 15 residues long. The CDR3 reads CASSLVGQGVHEQYF. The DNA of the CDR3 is TGCGCCAGCAGCTTGGTTGGACAGGGGGTCCACGAGCAGTACTTC.

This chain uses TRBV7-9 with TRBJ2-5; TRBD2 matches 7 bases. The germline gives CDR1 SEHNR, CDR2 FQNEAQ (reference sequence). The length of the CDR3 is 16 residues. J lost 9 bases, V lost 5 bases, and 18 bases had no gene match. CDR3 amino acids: CASSVHTEQAGSSQYF. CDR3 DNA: TGTGCCAGCAGCGTACACACGGAGCAAGCGGGAAGCTCCCAGTACTTC.

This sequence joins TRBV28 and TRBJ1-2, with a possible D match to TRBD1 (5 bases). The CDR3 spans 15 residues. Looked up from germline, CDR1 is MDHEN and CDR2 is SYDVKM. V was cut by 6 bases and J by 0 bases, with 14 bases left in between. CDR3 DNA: TGTGCCAGCAGCCACCGGACAAATCCTAACTATGGCTACACCTTC. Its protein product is CASSHRTNPNYGYTF.

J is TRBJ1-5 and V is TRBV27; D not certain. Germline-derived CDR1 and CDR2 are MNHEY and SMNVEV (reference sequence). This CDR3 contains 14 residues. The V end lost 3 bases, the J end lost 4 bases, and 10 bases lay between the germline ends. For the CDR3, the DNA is TGTGCCAGCAGTTTGGCAGGCCATAATCAGCCCCAGCATTTT. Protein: CASSLAGHNQPQHF.

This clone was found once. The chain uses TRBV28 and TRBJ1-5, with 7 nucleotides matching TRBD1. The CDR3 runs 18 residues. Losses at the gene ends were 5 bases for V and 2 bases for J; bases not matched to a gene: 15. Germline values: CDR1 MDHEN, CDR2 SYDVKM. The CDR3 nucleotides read TGTGCCAGCAGTCTTATGCCAGGGGGGGGACGGGGCAATCAGCCCCAGCATTTT. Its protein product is CASSLMPGGGRGNQPQHF.